These T cell receptor beta chains were read from a single sample in a study of blood T cells in healthy people across ages. TCRdb reanalysed the 5' RACE reads using MiXCR and keeps one entry per CDR3 protein. The table records 1.5 million to 2 million distinct CDR3 sequences, roughly 27% of them present only once. The sample comprised blood. These receptors originate from a woman aged 25 to 39 in good health. CDR3s leave out the opening cysteine and the closing phenylalanine or tryptophan. Clone size is given for some rows only: seen once, a few or many times, or a class if the clone is expanded.

j_call,v_call,clone_size,cdr3_aa
TRBJ2-3,TRBV5-6,.,ASSTRGGNDTQY
TRBJ2-6,TRBV5-1,few,ASSLVAQGPSGANVLT
TRBJ2-5,TRBV24-1,few,ATSDPIRDREETQY
TRBJ1-6,TRBV5-5,.,ASSPILGNSPLH
TRBJ2-7,TRBV28,.,ASRYGTSGISSYEQY
TRBJ1-6,TRBV7-2,few,ASSQQGGSSYNSPLH
TRBJ1-4,TRBV12-3/TRBV12-4,.,ASSLSDAREKLF
TRBJ2-7,TRBV6-6,many,ASSVGGPPYEQY
TRBJ2-7,TRBV6-6,many,ATTTGPSYEQY
TRBJ2-5,TRBV20-1,.,SAGNTGTAGTQY
TRBJ2-4,TRBV15,.,ATSPRTSGAKNIQY
TRBJ2-1,TRBV29-1,many,SVSDSFSYNEQF
TRBJ1-5,TRBV6-2/TRBV6-3,.,ASSYGSTGGPSQH
TRBJ2-1,TRBV19,few,ASSPDPIRNEQF
TRBJ1-2,TRBV14,.,ASSRQALYGYT
TRBJ2-5,TRBV29-1,many,SVRNRGLGETQY
TRBJ1-2,TRBV9,once,ASSADSGGNGYT
TRBJ2-1,TRBV5-1,many,ASSSGGSGSSYNEQF
TRBJ1-6,TRBV12-3/TRBV12-4,.,ASSWIGLAAPLH
TRBJ2-7,TRBV4-2,.,ASSPGTSGSWSYEQY
TRBJ2-7,TRBV2,.,ASSGPPSYEQY
TRBJ1-1,TRBV6-2/TRBV6-3,.,ASSYSRGQGEAF
TRBJ2-7,TRBV5-1,.,ASSLSAGDTYEQY
TRBJ2-7,TRBV5-1,few,ASSLESVLGEQY
TRBJ2-1,TRBV10-3,.,AISELADNEQF
TRBJ1-1,TRBV5-6,.,ASSLAGLTEAF
TRBJ2-1,TRBV7-9,.,ASSLDGIRNNEQF
TRBJ2-1,TRBV11-2,few,ASSLELVKEQF
TRBJ2-5,TRBV24-1,few,ATSDPWAGETQY
TRBJ2-3,TRBV27,.,ASSRAISGEGTDTQY
TRBJ2-4,TRBV29-1,many,SVVLQVAKNIQY
TRBJ1-4,TRBV11-2,.,ASSSGAWGEKLF
TRBJ2-1,TRBV29-1,few,SVDHRGAYNEQF
TRBJ1-5,TRBV30,once,AWNVAAGGNQPQH
TRBJ2-1,TRBV10-3,.,AIGPAGTSGYNEQF
TRBJ1-2,TRBV19,few,ASSIAGTAGYT
TRBJ2-7,TRBV20-1,few,SAREEAYEQY
TRBJ2-5,TRBV7-2,.,ASRKSEYETQY
TRBJ1-2,TRBV20-1,few,SATKGNYGYT
TRBJ2-1,TRBV6-6,.,ASSTGKGPIYNEQF
TRBJ1-1,TRBV29-1,.,RLLRGQGDTEAF
TRBJ1-2,TRBV10-3,.,AISESEEDGYT
TRBJ1-1,TRBV7-2,few,ASNPGPMNTEAF
TRBJ2-1,TRBV18,.,ASSPRMEGSGRKEQF
TRBJ2-3,TRBV4-1,.,ASSHLTSRDTQY
TRBJ2-7,TRBV30,.,AWSRDRGHSEQY
TRBJ2-5,TRBV28,many,ASSFSKLQETQY
TRBJ2-3,TRBV2,many,ASTAGLLTDTQY
TRBJ1-4,TRBV20-1,.,SAKSFAAGSNEKLF
TRBJ2-6,TRBV5-1,few,AGSLSQLPLFVLT
TRBJ1-2,TRBV6-5,.,ASSRDVDIHGYT
TRBJ2-7,TRBV7-2,many,ASSRPTLLAYEQY
TRBJ2-1,TRBV5-1,few,ASSLVSVSEQF
TRBJ2-3,TRBV14,.,ASSPRQLLAGNPQVTDTQY
TRBJ1-2,TRBV3-1,few,ASSQVGDPDYGYT
TRBJ1-5,TRBV12-3/TRBV12-4,.,ASLGRNQPQH
TRBJ2-7,TRBV18,many,ASSPDSSEQY
TRBJ2-1,TRBV18,.,ASTGDFSGYNEQF